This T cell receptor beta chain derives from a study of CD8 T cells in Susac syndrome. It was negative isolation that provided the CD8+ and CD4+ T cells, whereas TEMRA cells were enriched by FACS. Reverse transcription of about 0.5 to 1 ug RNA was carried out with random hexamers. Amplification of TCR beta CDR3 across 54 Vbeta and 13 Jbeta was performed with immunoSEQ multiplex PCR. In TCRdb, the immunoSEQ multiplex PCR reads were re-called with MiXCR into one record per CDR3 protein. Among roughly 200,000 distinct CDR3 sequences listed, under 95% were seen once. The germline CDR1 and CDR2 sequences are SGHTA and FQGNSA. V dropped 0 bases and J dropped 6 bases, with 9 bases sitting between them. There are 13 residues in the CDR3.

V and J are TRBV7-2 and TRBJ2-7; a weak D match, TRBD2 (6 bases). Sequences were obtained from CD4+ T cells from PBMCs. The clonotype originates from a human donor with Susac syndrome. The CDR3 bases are TGTGCCAGCAGCTTAGCATGGGGAGGCGAGCAGTACTTC. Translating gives CASSLAWGGEQYF.